Only a few counts were recorded for the clone carrying this T cell receptor beta chain. Germline CDR1 is MRHNA and CDR2 is SNTAGT. After removal of 3 bases from V and 4 bases from J, the junction contained 11 bases not matched to a gene. This CDR3 comprises 16 residues. The time point is: pretreatment peripheral blood. Each patient presented with locally advanced or metastatic urothelial carcinoma. The data are from a study of PD-L1 blockade in urothelial cancer. The data were produced by immunoSEQ multiplex PCR, yet TCRdb's version contains in-frame clones alone and is incomplete. This table holds tens of thousands of clones, roughly 84% found once.

The sequence was collected from a woman in her seventies with urothelial cancer. The sequences come from PBMCs, collected around atezolizumab (anti-PD-L1) treatment. This chain joins TRBV6-4 and TRBJ1-2, with 7 bases identical to TRBD1. The CDR3 sequence is CASSEGYTPGGYGYTF. As DNA, the CDR3 is TGTGCCAGCAGTGAAGGGTATACTCCAGGGGGCTATGGCTACACCTTC.